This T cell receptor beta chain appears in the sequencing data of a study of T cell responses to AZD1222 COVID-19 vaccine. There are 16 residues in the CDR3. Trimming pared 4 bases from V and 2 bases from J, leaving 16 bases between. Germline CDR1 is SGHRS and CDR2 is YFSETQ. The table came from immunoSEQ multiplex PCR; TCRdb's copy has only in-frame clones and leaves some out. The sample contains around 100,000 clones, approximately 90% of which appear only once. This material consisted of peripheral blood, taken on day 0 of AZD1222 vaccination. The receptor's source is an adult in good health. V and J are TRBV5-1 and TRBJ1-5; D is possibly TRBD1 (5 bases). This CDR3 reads CASSPGGGSGNQPQHF. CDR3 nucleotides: TGCGCCAGCAGCCCTGGTGGGGGGTCCGGCAATCAGCCCCAGCATTTT. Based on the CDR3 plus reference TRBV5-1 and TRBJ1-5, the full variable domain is KAGVTQTPRYLIKTRGQQVTLSCSPISGHRSVSWYQQTPGQGLQFLFEYFSETQRNKGNFPGRFSGRQFSNSRSEMNVSTLELGDSALYLCASSPGGGSGNQPQHFGDGTRLSIL.